This T cell receptor beta chain was identified in a study of blood T cells in healthy people across ages. As for the study in general: Researchers report that template switching captured about one barcoded beta molecule per two T cells.

Study conclusions and caveats: With donor CMV status unknown, expanded clonotype changes were possibly confounded.

Remarks on this clonotype: What it binds is not known.

The CDR3 contains 13 residues. Germline loops: CDR1 MGHRA, CDR2 YSYEKL. V lost 0 bases to trimming and J lost 4 bases, with 7 bases between them. Through a sample-barcoded 5' primer and a J-beta primer mix, a second PCR was run for 7 to 11 cycles. One entry per CDR3 protein results from TCRdb running MiXCR on the 5' RACE reads. The sample carries 1,100,000 or so distinct CDR3 sequences, under 45% recorded once. The people who gave samples were healthy Caucasians from Russia, aged about 6 to 95. This chain connects TRBV4-1 to TRBJ2-7; D is uncertain. The origin of this receptor is an older woman in good health. The sequenced material came from blood. CDR3 DNA: TGCGCCAGCAGCCAAGAGTTGCAGTACGAGCAGTACTTC. It specifies CASSQELQYEQYF.